This is a list of T cell receptor beta chains from one sample in a study of immune evolution from preneoplasia to lung adenocarcinoma. The assay was immunoSEQ multiplex PCR, and TCRdb's table has in-frame clones only and misses some. The repertoire holds about 9,600 clones, with about 80% as singletons. The sequencing input was FFPE minimally invasive lung adenocarcinoma tissue. The receptor set was obtained from a person between 70 and 80 years old with lung adenocarcinoma. Each CDR3 is given without its conserved first and last residue. The D gene is left open where the match is weak. Rows may omit the clone size; those that give it use once, few, many or a size class.

>-|-|TRBV4-3
ASSQDYGGADGYT
>few|TRBD1|TRBV7-2
ASSSQGAEISPLH
>-|-|TRBV29-1
SVAGSTNSYEQY
>few|-|TRBV19
ASGVQETQY
>-|TRBD1|TRBV5-8
ASSWGQGDSEKLF
>-|TRBD2|TRBV25-1
ASSESGGSYEQY
>-|-|TRBV15
ATSNQPQNYGYT
>-|TRBD1|TRBV20-1
SLTGGSQY
>-|TRBD2|TRBV4-2
ASSQLTGTRGGELF
>-|TRBD2|TRBV6-5
ASSQGTTDTGELF
>-|-|TRBV9
ASSPTPSRDLGYYEQY